This passage covers 23 T cell receptor beta chains from one sample sequenced in a study of OX40 agonist ivuxolimab in advanced cancers. Clones were sequenced by immunoSEQ multiplex PCR, and TCRdb holds only the in-frame ones, with some missing. The sample carries tens of thousands of clones, roughly 80% recorded once. This material consisted of CD4+ or CD8+ T cells sorted from blood, taken in a trial of the OX40 agonist ivuxolimab. The receptors stem from an adult with an advanced solid tumor such as melanoma, head and neck, liver or kidney cancer.

This clone was counted only a few times. Other DNA sequences in the sample encode the same CDR3. This chain joins TRBV6-5 and TRBJ1-5; D is unclear. This CDR3 is built from 13 residues. CDR1 and CDR2 from the germline V gene are MNHEY and SVGAGI. V was shortened by 0 bases and J by 4 bases, with 4 bases between the two germline ends. DNA for the CDR3: TGTGCCAGCAGTTACTCGAATAATCAGCCCCAGCATTTT. The encoded protein is CASSYSNNQPQHF.

This chain connects TRBV7-9 to TRBJ2-1; TRBD2 is a possible D gene (6 bases). Trimming took off 1 base at V and 8 bases at J, with 6 bases between the two ends. The germline V gene encodes CDR1 SEHNR and CDR2 FQNEAQ (reference sequence). This CDR3 is 12 amino acids long. The CDR3 here is CASSLGDYEQFF. In DNA, the CDR3 is TGTGCCAGCAGCTTAGGGGACTATGAGCAGTTCTTC.

CDR3 sequence (DNA): TGTGCCAGCAGCGACCCGGTTGAGGCCCAGTACTTC. This encodes CASSDPVEAQYF. The chain joins TRBV7-2 to TRBJ2-5; D is unresolved. The CDR3 extends over 12 amino acids. Per the germline V gene, CDR1 is SGHTA and CDR2 is FQGNSA. V was trimmed by 5 bases and J by 9 bases, leaving 13 bases between them.

V gene TRBV13 combines with J gene TRBJ1-3; D ambiguous. Germline loops: CDR1 PRHDT, CDR2 FYEKMQ (reference sequence). The CDR3 is made up of 14 amino acids. Trimming removed 0 bases from V and 3 bases from J, with 6 bases in between. The CDR3 DNA reads TGTGCCAGCAGCTTAGGACGTGGTGGAAACACCATATATTTT. Translated, it gives CASSLGRGGNTIYF.

The chain uses TRBV11-2 and TRBJ2-1; possible D gene TRBD2, 5 bases. Germline lookup yields CDR1 SGHAT and CDR2 FQNNGV. This CDR3 is 16 amino acids long. Trimming took 1 base from V and 6 from J, leaving 16 bases between them. For the CDR3, the DNA is TGTGCCAGCAGCTTAGTGGTTCGGACCAGCGGCAATGAGCAGTTCTTC. Translating it yields CASSLVVRTSGNEQFF.

As regards this clone: This specimen includes other DNA sequences encoding the same CDR3. The chain couples TRBV7-6 to TRBJ2-2; D gene ambiguous. The CDR3 runs to 14 residues. The germline V and J ends were trimmed by 2 bases and 2 bases, with 6 bases remaining between them. Germline-derived CDR1 and CDR2 are SGHVS and FNYEAQ. CDR3 loop: CASSLSSNTGELFF. The CDR3 nucleotides are TGTGCCAGCAGCTTAAGCTCAAACACCGGGGAGCTGTTTTTT.

This chain joins TRBV28 and TRBJ2-3; 7 nucleotides align to TRBD2. The germline V gene has CDR1 MDHEN and CDR2 SYDVKM. The CDR3 is 14 residues long. V gave up 8 bases and J gave up 2 bases; unmatched junction bases: 7. The CDR3 sequence is CASLMGGVTDTQYF. CDR3 coding DNA: TGTGCCAGCCTAATGGGAGGGGTCACAGATACGCAGTATTTT.

DNA of the CDR3: TGCAGCGTTTCACTCGGGGCCTACCAAGAGACCCAGTACTTC. This translates into CSVSLGAYQETQYF. J is TRBJ2-5 and V is TRBV29-1; D possibly uses TRBD1 or TRBD2 (5 bases each). Trimming removed 5 bases at V and 0 bases at J, with 13 bases between. The V gene's germline CDR1 is SQVTM and CDR2 ANQGSEA. CDR3 length equals 14 residues.

About this clone: The same CDR3 also results from other DNA sequences found in this sample. This chain connects TRBV28 to TRBJ2-7; 8 bases map to TRBD2. After removal of 5 bases from V and 0 bases from J, the junction contained 6 bases not matched to a gene. Germline CDR1 reads MDHEN; CDR2 reads SYDVKM. The CDR3 sequence is 15 residues long. The CDR3 nucleotides read TGTGCCAGCAGTCCCCCGAGCGGGAGCTCCTACGAGCAGTACTTC. It yields the protein CASSPPSGSSYEQYF.

This clone was detected only a few times. The J gene is TRBJ2-1, the V gene TRBV9, with 8 bases fitting TRBD2. The CDR3 contains 16 residues. Trimming removed 0 bases from V and 9 bases from J; junction bases left unmatched: 11. CDR1 is SGDLS, CDR2 YYNGEE, per germline. As DNA, the CDR3 is TGTGCCAGCAGCGTAGCTGGGCTAGCGGGCTCACTTGAGCAGTTCTTC. Translating it yields CASSVAGLAGSLEQFF. The whole variable domain, filled in from reference TRBV9 and TRBJ2-1, reads DSGVTQTPKHLITATGQRVTLRCSPRSGDLSVYWYQQSLDQGLQFLIQYYNGEERAKGNILERFSAQQFPDLHSELNLSSLELGDSALYFCASSVAGLAGSLEQFFGPGTRLTVL.

This clone was seen only a few times. V and J are TRBV9 and TRBJ2-1; D unclear. From germline, CDR1 is SGDLS and CDR2 YYNGEE. The V end was cut by 5 bases, the J end by 0 bases, with 9 bases between. The CDR3 is made up of 14 amino acids. The chain's CDR3 is CASRRLSSYNEQFF. The CDR3 coding sequence is TGTGCCAGCAGACGCTTGAGCTCCTACAATGAGCAGTTCTTC.

This clone appeared a single time. This rearrangement joins TRBV4-1 to TRBJ2-7; 8 bases map to TRBD1. Per germline, CDR1 MGHRA and CDR2 YSYEKL. The CDR3 has 17 amino acids. V was pared by 0 bases and J by 6 bases, with 13 bases of the junction left unmatched. DNA for the CDR3: TGCGCCAGCAGCCAAGAGACGATCGGACAGGGTCAATCCGAGCAGTACTTC. It specifies CASSQETIGQGQSEQYF.

V and J are TRBV19 and TRBJ2-3; 8 positions agree with TRBD1. The CDR3 is made up of 14 amino acids. Trimming took 6 bases from V and 1 from J; bases not matched to a gene: 3. Germline V CDR1 and CDR2: LNHDA, SQIVND (reference sequence). This chain's CDR3 is CASRQGVGTDTQYF. The CDR3, as DNA: TGTGCCAGTAGACAGGGGGTGGGCACAGATACGCAGTATTTT.

The rearrangement joins TRBV7-8 to TRBJ2-1; D is possibly TRBD2 (7 bases). Germline loops: CDR1 SGHVS, CDR2 FQNEAQ. V was shortened by 0 bases and J by 9 bases, with 15 bases between the two germline ends. The CDR3 runs to 15 residues. This CDR3 reads CASSLARGGLGEQFF. The CDR3, as DNA: TGTGCCAGCAGCTTAGCGAGGGGGGGGTTGGGTGAGCAGTTCTTC.

The genes are TRBV7-2 and TRBJ2-5; possible D gene TRBD2, 5 bases. This CDR3 is 15 amino acids long. V was shortened by 3 bases and J by 5 bases, with 16 bases between the two germline ends. Germline lookup yields CDR1 SGHTA and CDR2 FQGNSA. Here the CDR3 reads CASSFPQPGKETQYF. In nucleotides, the CDR3 is TGTGCCAGCAGCTTTCCTCAGCCGGGGAAGGAGACCCAGTACTTC. Variable domain in full (rest from reference TRBV7-2 and TRBJ2-5): GAGVSQSPSNKVTEKGKDVELRCDPISGHTALYWYRQSLGQGLEFLIYFQGNSAPDKSGLPSDRFSAERTGGSVSTLTIQRTQQEDSAVYLCASSFPQPGKETQYFGPGTRLLVL.

The chain combines TRBV7-9 with TRBJ1-2, with TRBD1 as a possible D gene (6 bases). The germline CDR1 and CDR2 sequences are SEHNR and FQNEAQ (reference sequence). V lost 2 bases, J lost 2 bases, and 9 bases lay in between. The CDR3 contains 14 residues. The CDR3 nucleotides are TGTGCCAGCAGCTTAAGGGGGGTAAACTATGGCTACACCTTC. It is translated as CASSLRGVNYGYTF.

The V and J genes are TRBV16 and TRBJ2-1; 14 positions match TRBD2. Trimming removed 0 bases from V and 3 bases from J; junction bases left unmatched: 4. This CDR3 contains 18 residues. CDR1 and CDR2 from the germline V gene are KGHSY and FQNENV. CDR3 amino acids: CASSQSRLAGGDYNEQFF. The DNA of the CDR3 is TGTGCCAGCAGCCAATCCCGACTAGCGGGAGGGGACTACAATGAGCAGTTCTTC.

The CDR3 DNA reads as TGCGCCAGCAGTGGTAGGGACTTGGGGAATCAGCCCCAGCATTTT. As protein: CASSGRDLGNQPQHF. The chain carries TRBV10-2 and TRBJ1-5; TRBD1 might be the D (5 bases). The ends were cut back, 4 bases at V and 4 bases at J, with 14 bases in the middle. The germline gives CDR1 WSHSY, CDR2 SAAADI. The length of the CDR3 is 15 residues.

Concerning this clone: A read error may account for a junction end that differs from germline. The V gene is TRBV6-1, the J gene TRBJ1-2, with 7 bases matching TRBD1. Germline V lookup: CDR1 MNHNS, CDR2 SASEGT. The CDR3 loop spans 15 amino acids. The CDR3: CASREGGRGNYGYTF. CDR3 DNA sequence: TGTGCCAGCAGGGAAGGCGGCAGGGGGAACTATGGCTACACCTTC.

This clone appeared a single time. J is TRBJ2-7 and V is TRBV5-6, with no clear D. Trimming stripped 1 base from V and 2 bases from J, with 4 bases between. The germline V gene encodes CDR1 SGHDT and CDR2 YYEEEE. This CDR3 has 12 amino acids. CDR3 in amino acids: CASSLWTYEQYF. CDR3 in DNA: TGTGCCAGCAGCTTGTGGACCTACGAGCAGTACTTC.

V is TRBV27 and J is TRBJ2-1, with D unresolved. Germline V gene sequence: CDR1 MNHEY, CDR2 SMNVEV (reference sequence). Trimming pared 2 bases from V and 7 bases from J, leaving 12 bases between. This CDR3 is 14 amino acids long. The CDR3 sequence: CASSLRWLENEQFF. The CDR3 region has the DNA TGTGCCAGCAGTTTACGGTGGTTAGAGAATGAGCAGTTCTTC.

This chain links TRBV7-2 with TRBJ2-5; possible D gene TRBD2, 6 bases. Trimming pared 4 bases from V and 2 bases from J, leaving 11 bases between. Germline values: CDR1 SGHTA, CDR2 FQGNSA. The CDR3 is made up of 14 amino acids. The CDR3 protein is CASSWDLVQETQYF. Here the CDR3 DNA reads TGTGCCAGCAGCTGGGACTTGGTACAAGAGACCCAGTACTTC.

This clone has a single count. V and J are TRBV7-2 and TRBJ2-3, with D possibly matching TRBD2 (6 bases). This CDR3 has 14 amino acids. V lost 7 bases and J lost 4, with 15 bases in between. Per the germline V gene, CDR1 is SGHTA and CDR2 is FQGNSA. The CDR3 protein is CASTEGPGADTQYF. The CDR3 nucleotides are TGTGCCAGCACCGAAGGCCCGGGGGCAGATACGCAGTATTTT. Using reference TRBV7-2 and TRBJ2-3 for the parts outside the CDR3, the full variable domain is GAGVSQSPSNKVTEKGKDVELRCDPISGHTALYWYRQSLGQGLEFLIYFQGNSAPDKSGLPSDRFSAERTGGSVSTLTIQRTQQEDSAVYLCASTEGPGADTQYFGPGTRLTVL.